One sample yielded the 24 T cell receptor beta chains listed below, sequenced in a study of blood T cells in healthy people across ages. Primers used in a second PCR of roughly 7 to 11 cycles were a sample-barcoded 5' primer and a J-beta primer mix. TCRdb reprocessed the 5' RACE reads via MiXCR and lists one record per CDR3 protein. The table has around 1.1 million distinct CDR3 sequences, roughly two fifths seen once. Sequencing was done on a sample of blood. The receptors derive from a young man in good health.

The table lists this clonotype with a few counts. CDR3 sequence (DNA): TGTGCCAGCGTGGGGGAGGCCTATGGCTACACCTTC. Its translation: CASVGEAYGYTF. This rearrangement joins TRBV2 to TRBJ1-2; possible D gene TRBD1, 5 bases. Trimming shortened V by 8 bases and J by 4 bases, and 11 bases separated the two germline ends. CDR3 length: 12 amino acids. In germline, CDR1 is SNHLY, CDR2 FYNNEI.

This clonotype was seen at least ten times. This chain uses TRBV7-2 with TRBJ2-1, with 12 positions matching TRBD2. Looked up from germline, CDR1 is SGHTA and CDR2 is FQGNSA. The CDR3 has 15 residues. V trimming: 5 bases; J trimming: 9 bases; junction bases outside the gene matches: 8. CDR3 in DNA: TGTGCCAGCAGCATTGCTAGCGGGGGGGCCTTTGAGCAGTTCTTC. Protein sequence: CASSIASGGAFEQFF.

This chain joins TRBV27 and TRBJ1-5; possibly TRBD1 for D (5 bases). The CDR3 is 15 amino acids. V gave up 0 bases and J gave up 4 bases, with 10 bases separating them. From germline, CDR1 is MNHEY and CDR2 SMNVEV (reference sequence). CDR3 amino acids: CASSLSWQGNQPQHF. The CDR3 coding sequence is TGTGCCAGCAGTTTATCTTGGCAGGGTAATCAGCCCCAGCATTTT.

The genes are TRBV6-2 or TRBV6-3 and TRBJ1-6, with unresolved D. Trimming took 5 bases from V and 10 from J, leaving 24 bases between them. Germline CDR1 and CDR2: MNHEY and SVGEGT. The CDR3 totals 17 residues. This CDR3 is CASSASQGLREGSPLHF. As DNA, the CDR3 is TGTGCCAGCAGTGCCTCTCAAGGACTGAGGGAGGGCTCACCCCTCCACTTT.

This clonotype was picked up one time. At one end, the junction sequence differs from germline, possibly due to a read error. The chain joins TRBV7-2 to TRBJ2-1, with TRBD2 identical over 12 bases. CDR3 length: 17 residues. Germline CDR1 and CDR2: SGHTA and FQGNSA. Here the CDR3 reads CASSLGTSGDFYNVQFF. In nucleotides, the CDR3 is TGTGCCAGCAGCTTAGGGACTAGCGGGGACTTCTACAATGTGCAGTTCTTC.

This clonotype appeared once. The chain uses TRBV20-1 and TRBJ2-4; 8 positions match TRBD1. TRBJ2-5 matches the DNA end more closely, so the J call is doubtful. The CDR3 has 13 residues. CDR1 and CDR2 (germline): DFQATT, SNEGSKA (reference sequence). The CDR3 coding sequence is TGCAGTGCTAGAGGGACAGGGAAAGAGACCCAGTACTTC. It translates to CSARGTGKETQYF.

This clonotype was found a few times. The chain uses TRBV9 and TRBJ2-7; 9 nucleotides align to TRBD1. Germline V gene sequence: CDR1 SGDLS, CDR2 YYNGEE. V gave up 3 bases and J gave up 0 bases; unmatched junction bases: 4. This CDR3 spans 15 amino acids. This CDR3 reads CASSAGTGLSYEQYF. The CDR3 DNA reads as TGTGCCAGCAGCGCAGGGACAGGGCTCTCCTACGAGCAGTACTTC.

The chain uses TRBV20-1 and TRBJ1-6; 9 nucleotides match TRBD1. Germline trimming cut 2 bases from V and 9 bases from J; bases unmatched to any gene: 11. The CDR3 spans 16 residues. Germline V gives CDR1 DFQATT, CDR2 SNEGSKA (reference sequence). This CDR3 reads CSARLLPGQGRSPLHF. The CDR3 DNA sequence: TGCAGTGCTAGACTCCTCCCGGGACAGGGCCGTTCACCCCTCCACTTT.

This sequence joins TRBV7-9 and TRBJ1-3; D not resolved. From germline, CDR1 is SEHNR and CDR2 FQNEAQ (reference sequence). This CDR3 has 15 amino acids. With 5 bases removed from V and 0 bases from J, the gap between germline ends came to 11 bases. CDR3 DNA: TGTGCCAGCAGCCTGCCCCTCGGCTCTGGAAACACCATATATTTT. It encodes CASSLPLGSGNTIYF.

The chain uses TRBV5-1 and TRBJ1-5; maybe TRBD1 (5 bases). Germline loops: CDR1 SGHRS, CDR2 YFSETQ. The CDR3 runs 14 residues. The V end lost 4 bases, the J end lost 5 bases, and 13 bases lay between the germline ends. The CDR3 DNA reads TGCGCCAGCAGCGAGGGACGGCCCGATCAGCCCCAGCATTTT. Residues: CASSEGRPDQPQHF.

J is TRBJ1-5 and V is TRBV9; D unresolved. Trimming removed 7 bases at V and 0 bases at J, with 11 bases between. Germline V CDR1 and CDR2: SGDLS, YYNGEE. The CDR3 loop spans 14 amino acids. CDR3 nucleotide sequence: TGTGCCAGCGGGAGGAGCGATAGCAATCAGCCCCAGCATTTT. Its translation: CASGRSDSNQPQHF.

A few counts support this clonotype. The V and J genes are TRBV10-3 and TRBJ1-1; TRBD1 might be the D (5 bases). Germline V gene data show CDR1 as ENHRY and CDR2 as SYGVKD. The CDR3 contains 13 residues. The V end lost 0 bases, the J end lost 7 bases, and 9 bases lay between the germline ends. The CDR3 loop is CAISESKGDEAFF. CDR3 coding DNA: TGTGCCATCAGTGAGTCGAAAGGGGATGAAGCTTTCTTT.

V and J are TRBV20-1 and TRBJ2-5; tentatively, D is TRBD1 (6 bases). V was clipped by 6 bases and J by 11 bases, with 34 bases between them. The CDR3 loop spans 17 amino acids. Germline-derived CDR1 and CDR2 are DFQATT and SNEGSKA (reference sequence). This chain's CDR3 is CSAYQTAAPRGYNEQYF. The CDR3 DNA sequence: TGCAGTGCCTACCAGACGGCAGCCCCCAGGGGCTACAATGAGCAGTACTTC.

The sample holds a few counts of this clonotype. V is TRBV12-3 or TRBV12-4 and J is TRBJ2-7; a possible D gene is TRBD1 (6 bases). The CDR3 runs 16 residues. Trimming removed 0 bases at V and 3 bases at J, with 15 bases between. CDR3 region: CASSLARRDKNYEQYF. In DNA form, the CDR3 reads TGTGCCAGCAGTTTAGCCCGCCGGGACAAGAACTACGAGCAGTACTTC.

In this sample, this clonotype turned up a few times. This chain uses TRBV9 with TRBJ2-3; D tentatively fits TRBD1 or TRBD2 (6 bases each). V lost 4 bases and J lost 3, with 15 bases in between. The CDR3 contains 15 residues. Germline values: CDR1 SGDLS, CDR2 YYNGEE. CDR3 in amino acids: CASSPTGRKTDTQYF. In DNA, the CDR3 is TGTGCCAGCAGCCCCACAGGGAGGAAAACAGATACGCAGTATTTT.

The table lists this clonotype with a few counts. Here the CDR3 DNA reads TGTGCCAGCTCACAGGGATTCTCTGGCTACACCTTC. This gives the protein CASSQGFSGYTF. V is TRBV9 and J is TRBJ1-2; tentatively, D is TRBD1 (6 bases). Germline values: CDR1 SGDLS, CDR2 YYNGEE. CDR3 size: 12 residues. Between the trimmed V and J ends, which lost 7 bases and 7 bases, there was a span of 14 bases.

This clonotype was counted between two and nine times. The V gene is TRBV7-2, the J gene TRBJ2-7, with 9 bases fitting TRBD1. Trimming removed 7 bases from V and 2 bases from J; junction bases left unmatched: 6. From germline, CDR1 is SGHTA and CDR2 FQGNSA. The CDR3 is 14 residues long. The CDR3 region is CASTRDREAYEQYF. The CDR3 DNA is TGTGCCAGCACAAGGGACAGGGAGGCCTACGAGCAGTACTTC.

This chain links TRBV20-1 with TRBJ1-2, with D perhaps TRBD1 (6 bases). This CDR3 region has 14 residues. The V and J ends lost 7 bases and 6 bases respectively, with 21 bases between them. Germline-derived CDR1 and CDR2 are DFQATT and SNEGSKA (reference sequence). CDR3 loop: CSVQPPGQGNGYTF. The CDR3, as DNA: TGCAGTGTCCAACCTCCGGGACAAGGCAATGGCTACACCTTC.

This clonotype appeared once. A junction end diverges from the germline sequence, so it may reflect a read error. The chain combines TRBV6-2 or TRBV6-3 with TRBJ2-3; 12 bases align to TRBD2. This CDR3 region has 16 residues. Germline CDR1 reads MNHEY; CDR2 reads SVGEGT. The CDR3: CTSSYGTSGLTDTQYF. The CDR3 DNA sequence: TGTACCAGCAGTTACGGGACTAGCGGGCTCACAGATACGCAGTATTTT.

The rearrangement joins TRBV5-1 to TRBJ2-1, with a weak D call TRBD1 (6 bases). Germline CDR1 SGHRS, CDR2 YFSETQ. The V end was cut by 0 bases, the J end by 8 bases, with 12 bases between. The CDR3 extends over 14 amino acids. The CDR3 DNA reads as TGCGCCAGCAGCTTGGGCAGGACAGCAGATGAGCAGTTCTTC. Translated, it gives CASSLGRTADEQFF. Full variable domain (rest looked up from reference TRBV5-1 and TRBJ2-1): KAGVTQTPRYLIKTRGQQVTLSCSPISGHRSVSWYQQTPGQGLQFLFEYFSETQRNKGNFPGRFSGRQFSNSRSEMNVSTLELGDSALYLCASSLGRTADEQFFGPGTRLTVL.

The table lists this clonotype with a few counts. The chain joins TRBV25-1 to TRBJ2-7; D gene uncertain. V lost 5 bases, J lost 2 bases, and 16 bases lay in between. From germline, CDR1 is MGHDK and CDR2 SYGVNS. This CDR3 comprises 15 residues. CDR3 bases: TGTGCCAGCAGTCACTCCTCCTCACTACCCTACGAGCAGTACTTC. Its protein product is CASSHSSSLPYEQYF.

This clonotype was picked up a small number of times. The chain recombines TRBV20-1 with TRBJ2-1; 8 bases agree with TRBD1. Germline V gene lookup returns CDR1 DFQATT and CDR2 SNEGSKA (reference sequence). The trim removed 6 bases at V and 4 bases at J, leaving 5 bases unmatched. The length of the CDR3 is 13 residues. CDR3 sequence reads: CSAGRTGYNEQFF. In nucleotides, the CDR3 is TGCAGTGCCGGCAGGACAGGGTACAATGAGCAGTTCTTC.

Ten or more counts support this clonotype. The chain carries TRBV7-2 and TRBJ2-3; D might be TRBD1 or TRBD2, each matching 7 bases. The length of the CDR3 is 14 residues. Germline CDR1 reads SGHTA; CDR2 reads FQGNSA. Trimming left V 2 bases short and J 3 bases short, with 9 bases between. The CDR3 here is CASSLQGGTDTQYF. The CDR3 coding sequence is TGTGCCAGCAGCTTACAGGGGGGGACAGATACGCAGTATTTT.

This clonotype was observed a few times. This sequence joins TRBV7-2 and TRBJ2-3; a possible D gene is TRBD1 (6 bases). The CDR3 consists of 16 residues. Germline lookup yields CDR1 SGHTA and CDR2 FQGNSA. V lost 0 bases and J 9 bases, leaving 19 bases between the germline ends. The CDR3 loop is CASSLAPLVSQGTQYF. CDR3 sequence (DNA): TGTGCCAGCAGCTTAGCGCCGTTGGTCTCCCAGGGGACGCAGTATTTT.